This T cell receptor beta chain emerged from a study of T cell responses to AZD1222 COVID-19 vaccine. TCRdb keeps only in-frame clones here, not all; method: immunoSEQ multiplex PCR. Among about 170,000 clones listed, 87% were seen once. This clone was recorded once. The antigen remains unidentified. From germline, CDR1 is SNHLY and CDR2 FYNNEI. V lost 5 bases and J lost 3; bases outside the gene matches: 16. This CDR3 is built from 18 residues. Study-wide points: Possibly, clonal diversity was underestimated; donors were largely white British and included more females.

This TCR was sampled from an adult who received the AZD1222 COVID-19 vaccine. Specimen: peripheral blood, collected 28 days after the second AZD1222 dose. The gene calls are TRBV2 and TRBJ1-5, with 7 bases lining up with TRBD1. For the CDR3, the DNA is TGTGCCAGCAGTCCCCTGGACAGGCGGAATCTCTACAATCAGCCCCAGCATTTT. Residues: CASSPLDRRNLYNQPQHF.